This T cell receptor (beta chain) was found in a study of regulatory T cells in long-lasting Graves disease. Through Arm-PCR of CDR3 regions and iRepertoire HTBI primers, TCR beta libraries were built. In the authors' workflow: Identification yielded 60 or so TRBV and 15 or so TRBJ segments across samples. Using its own MiXCR run on the multiplex PCR reads, TCRdb lists one record per CDR3 protein. The V and J calls, along with clone size, are taken from TCRdb and not from the paper's own processing. The sample has 300,000 or so distinct CDR3 sequences; 20% are singletons. Study outcomes and limitations: Researchers reported studying only peripheral blood, not thyroid tissue.

To note about this clonotype: Its matching antigen is unknown.

Time point given: persistent/refractory GD, antithyroid drugs over 5 years with positive TRAb. The TCR library used RNA extracted from PBMCs. The CDR3 contains 18 residues. V was clipped by 3 bases and J by 4 bases, with 28 bases between them. Germline assignment: CDR1 GTSNPN and CDR2 SVGIG (reference sequence). The V gene is TRBV30, the J gene TRBJ2-7; D may be TRBD2 (6 bases). The input for sequencing was peripheral blood mononuclear cells (PBMCs), taken when the disease was refractory, from a patient treated with antithyroid drugs. This sequence was found in a female donor with Graves disease. Written as DNA, the CDR3 is TGTGCCTGGAGCCTTCCATACACTTTGGGCAGGAGGGCTTACGAGCAGTACTTC. This sequence encodes CAWSLPYTLGRRAYEQYF.